This entry lists 17 T cell receptor beta chains sequenced from one sample in a study of beta chain features in type 1 diabetes. What was sequenced were expressed TCRB transcripts, since all of the isolated RNA had been reverse transcribed. The data were produced by immunoSEQ multiplex PCR, yet TCRdb's version contains in-frame clones alone and is incomplete. The sample lists around 240,000 clones; over 65% were seen once. Sequenced input: naive CD4+ T cells from blood. These receptors were taken from a man aged 30 to 39 in good health.

The chain is built from TRBV11-2 and TRBJ2-2; D is unclear. From germline, CDR1 is SGHAT and CDR2 FQNNGV. Trimming removed 2 bases from V and 7 bases from J, with 11 bases in between. CDR3 length: 14 residues. CDR3 nucleotides: TGTGCCAGCAGCTTATTTAGAAAGGGCGGGGAGCTGTTTTTT. As protein: CASSLFRKGGELFF.

The rearrangement uses TRBV30 and TRBJ2-1; 8 bases line up with TRBD2. CDR3 size: 15 residues. V shed 0 bases, J shed 8 bases, and the junction held 9 bases outside the gene matches. CDR1 GTSNPN and CDR2 SVGIG come from the germline V gene (reference sequence). The DNA of the CDR3 is TGTGCCTGGAGTGTGGGGCTAGCGGGCGGGGATGAGCAGTTCTTC. It is translated as CAWSVGLAGGDEQFF.

The chain combines TRBV30 with TRBJ1-6; maybe TRBD1 (5 bases). CDR3 size: 13 residues. Germline V gene lookup returns CDR1 GTSNPN and CDR2 SVGIG (reference sequence). Between the trimmed V and J ends, which lost 4 bases and 9 bases, there was a span of 13 bases. The DNA for the CDR3 is TGTGCCTGGAAGCAGGGCTTAAGTTCACCCCTCCACTTT. Its translation is CAWKQGLSSPLHF. The whole variable domain, remainder taken from reference TRBV30 and TRBJ1-6, is SQTIHQWPATLVQPVGSPLSLECTVEGTSNPNLYWYRQAAGRGLQLLFYSVGIGQISSEVPQNLSASRPQDRQFILSSKKLLLSDSGFYLCAWKQGLSSPLHFGNGTRLTVT.

The rearrangement links TRBV29-1 to TRBJ2-7; either TRBD1 or TRBD2 may fit D (5 bases each). Germline assignment: CDR1 SQVTM and CDR2 ANQGSEA. V lost 7 bases and J 3 bases, leaving 19 bases between the germline ends. The CDR3 consists of 14 residues. The CDR3 sequence: CSAGMVGVSYEQYF. The CDR3 bases are TGCAGCGCCGGGATGGTGGGGGTGAGCTACGAGCAGTACTTC.

CDR3 nucleotide sequence: TGTGCCAGCAGTCTCACAGGGGCCAGCTACGAGCAGTACTTC. This translates into CASSLTGASYEQYF. The chain uses TRBV28 and TRBJ2-7; 7 bases align to TRBD1. The germline V gene encodes CDR1 MDHEN and CDR2 SYDVKM. This CDR3 is 14 amino acids long. Trimming took 5 bases from V and 3 from J; bases not matched to a gene: 7.

This clone was found once. This chain connects TRBV6-1 to TRBJ2-7, with a tentative D call TRBD1 (5 bases). Trimming left V 1 base short and J 1 base short, with 8 bases between. Germline V gene data show CDR1 as MNHNS and CDR2 as SASEGT. The CDR3 loop spans 14 amino acids. The CDR3 region is CASSEDRFSYEQYF. Written as DNA, the CDR3 is TGTGCCAGCAGTGAAGACAGGTTTTCCTACGAGCAGTACTTC.

The chain links TRBV7-6 to TRBJ2-7; the match to TRBD1 covers 7 bases. The CDR3 has 13 amino acids. CDR1 and CDR2 from the germline V gene are SGHVS and FNYEAQ. V dropped 3 bases and J dropped 3; count of bases not matched to a gene: 2. CDR3 DNA sequence: TGTGCCAGCAGCTTGGGGGACAGCTACGAGCAGTACTTC. It encodes CASSLGDSYEQYF.

The rearrangement uses TRBV6-5 and TRBJ2-2; 7 nucleotides agree with TRBD1. This CDR3 has 15 residues. Trimming took 9 bases from V and 0 from J; bases not matched to a gene: 7. Germline V gene data show CDR1 as MNHEY and CDR2 as SVGAGI. This CDR3 is CASRSGTANTGELFF. CDR3 DNA: TGTGCCAGTCGCTCCGGGACAGCGAACACCGGGGAGCTGTTTTTT.

The V gene is TRBV20-1, the J gene TRBJ2-5, with no clear D. Germline V gene data show CDR1 as DFQATT and CDR2 as SNEGSKA (reference sequence). Trimming stripped 7 bases from V and 5 bases from J, with 8 bases between. This CDR3 has 10 residues. CDR3 nucleotides: TGCAGTGTCCGTTGGGAGACCCAGTACTTC. Its translation is CSVRWETQYF.

The chain couples TRBV30 to TRBJ1-6; D call uncertain. Germline values: CDR1 GTSNPN, CDR2 SVGIG (reference sequence). V was clipped by 5 bases and J by 9 bases, with 17 bases between them. CDR3 length equals 14 residues. CDR3 protein: CAWGGKREASPLHF. CDR3 DNA sequence: TGTGCCTGGGGAGGGAAGAGGGAGGCTTCACCCCTCCACTTT.

Here the CDR3 reads CASSVALQPNEKLFF. The DNA for the CDR3 is TGTGCCAGCAGCGTAGCTCTACAGCCTAATGAAAAACTGTTTTTT. The V gene is TRBV9, the J gene TRBJ1-4; D unresolved. The V end lost 0 bases, the J end lost 3 bases, and 9 bases lay between the germline ends. Germline V gene sequence: CDR1 SGDLS, CDR2 YYNGEE. The CDR3 extends over 15 amino acids. The complete variable domain, with remaining parts taken from reference TRBV9 and TRBJ1-4, reads DSGVTQTPKHLITATGQRVTLRCSPRSGDLSVYWYQQSLDQGLQFLIQYYNGEERAKGNILERFSAQQFPDLHSELNLSSLELGDSALYFCASSVALQPNEKLFFGSGTQLSVL.

V gene TRBV30 combines with J gene TRBJ1-4; a weak D match, TRBD1 (5 bases). Germline values: CDR1 GTSNPN, CDR2 SVGIG (reference sequence). The CDR3 consists of 11 residues. The V end lost 3 bases, the J end lost 8 bases, and 7 bases lay between the germline ends. CDR3 loop: CAWSRVEKLFF. The CDR3 region has the DNA TGTGCCTGGAGCAGGGTGGAAAAACTGTTTTTT.

V is TRBV7-2 and J is TRBJ2-5; 7 bases are shared with TRBD2. The CDR3 covers 15 residues. Losses at the gene ends were 5 bases for V and 5 bases for J; bases not matched to a gene: 11. From germline, CDR1 is SGHTA and CDR2 FQGNSA. The CDR3 coding sequence is TGTGCCAGCAGCAGAGCCCAACGGGGAGGGGAGACCCAGTACTTC. As protein: CASSRAQRGGETQYF.

This chain connects TRBV30 to TRBJ1-1; D unresolved. Between the trimmed V and J ends, which lost 5 bases and 3 bases, there was a span of 13 bases. The CDR3 consists of 13 residues. CDR1 and CDR2 from the germline V gene are GTSNPN and SVGIG (reference sequence). The DNA of the CDR3 is TGTGCCTGGCTGGAGGGCCTGGACACTGAAGCTTTCTTT. This gives the protein CAWLEGLDTEAFF.

The V gene is TRBV9, the J gene TRBJ2-1, with 7 nucleotides matching TRBD2. Germline CDR1 SGDLS, CDR2 YYNGEE. V dropped 0 bases and J dropped 5; count of bases not matched to a gene: 5. CDR3 length: 15 residues. CDR3 amino acids: CASSVGKLANNEQFF. CDR3 DNA sequence: TGTGCCAGCAGCGTAGGAAAACTAGCGAACAATGAGCAGTTCTTC.

The chain is built from TRBV25-1 and TRBJ2-1, with 10 bases aligning to TRBD2. Germline CDR1 MGHDK, CDR2 SYGVNS. Germline trimming cut 3 bases from V and 7 bases from J; bases unmatched to any gene: 6. CDR3 length equals 15 residues. The CDR3 spells CASSDVSGRTNEQFF. In nucleotides, the CDR3 is TGTGCCAGCAGTGATGTTAGCGGGAGGACGAATGAGCAGTTCTTC.

The chain is built from TRBV6-5 and TRBJ1-5; 7 bases are a match to TRBD1. The trim removed 6 bases at V and 5 bases at J, leaving 4 bases unmatched. The CDR3 has 13 amino acids. Germline CDR1 reads MNHEY; CDR2 reads SVGAGI. CDR3 DNA sequence: TGTGCCAGCAGCCGGGACAGCCATCAGCCCCAGCATTTT. Protein: CASSRDSHQPQHF.